Presented here are 31 T cell receptor beta chains from one specimen sequenced in a study of human T cells and chemical hapten exposure. The time point denotes: pre-sensitization, week 0. Treatment given: therapeutic diphenylcyclopropenone sensitization with weekly scalp DPC. TCRdb called the RACE reads again in MiXCR, with one record for every CDR3 protein. The sample holds approximately 180,000 distinct CDR3 sequences, just under 30% seen once. Sequencing used whole blood, obtained in connection with sensitization to the hapten diphenylcyclopropenone (DPC). These receptors were taken from a woman in her twenties or thirties with alopecia areata. Some clones in this sample may be carry-over from other donors' samples.

The chain carries TRBV9 and TRBJ2-1, with 7 bases that match TRBD1. Germline CDR1 is SGDLS and CDR2 is YYNGEE. V dropped 4 bases and J dropped 0; count of bases not matched to a gene: 7. This CDR3 comprises 16 residues. The CDR3 here is CASSPTGYSSYNEQFF. The CDR3 DNA sequence: TGTGCCAGCAGCCCGACAGGGTACAGCTCCTACAATGAGCAGTTCTTC.

In its sample, this clonotype was seen a few times. The gene calls are TRBV2 and TRBJ2-5; D perhaps matches TRBD1 (5 bases). Germline CDR1 and CDR2: SNHLY and FYNNEI. There are 14 residues in the CDR3. Trimming stripped 6 bases from V and 2 bases from J, with 13 bases between. The CDR3 bases are TGTGCCAGCAGGGATAGACAGATTCAAGAGACCCAGTACTTC. It specifies CASRDRQIQETQYF.

V gene TRBV11-3 combines with J gene TRBJ2-2; tentatively, D is TRBD1 (5 bases). V gave up 3 bases and J gave up 5 bases, with 10 bases separating them. The germline V gene encodes CDR1 SGHNT and CDR2 YENEEA. CDR3 length: 14 residues. The CDR3 DNA reads TGTGCCAGCAGCTTCCAGGGTTCGACCGGGGAGCTGTTTTTT. This encodes CASSFQGSTGELFF.

The chain has TRBV7-2 and TRBJ2-7, with 9 bases aligning to TRBD2. Germline loops: CDR1 SGHTA, CDR2 FQGNSA. V dropped 4 bases and J dropped 4; count of bases not matched to a gene: 8. This CDR3 region has 15 residues. The CDR3 spells CASSSTGLAGYEQYF. CDR3 coding DNA: TGTGCCAGCAGCTCCACCGGGCTAGCGGGGTACGAGCAGTACTTC.

V is TRBV27 and J is TRBJ1-1; TRBD1 agrees at 9 bases. CDR1 and CDR2 from the germline V gene are MNHEY and SMNVEV (reference sequence). Losses at the gene ends were 4 bases for V and 3 bases for J; bases not matched to a gene: 3. The CDR3 runs 14 residues. The CDR3 nucleotides are TGTGCCAGCAGTTCACAGGGGGCGCACACTGAAGCTTTCTTT. It yields the protein CASSSQGAHTEAFF.

There are a few counts of this clonotype. The CDR3 sequence is CATLAGEGNEQFF. The CDR3 DNA is TGTGCCACCTTAGCGGGAGAGGGAAATGAGCAGTTCTTC. The gene calls are TRBV10-3 and TRBJ2-1; 9 nucleotides agree with TRBD2. V shed 10 bases and J 7 bases; nucleotides not matched to a gene: 8. This CDR3 region has 13 residues. Germline V gene sequence: CDR1 ENHRY, CDR2 SYGVKD.

The chain has TRBV10-3 and TRBJ1-6; tentatively, D is TRBD1 (5 bases). The ends were cut back, 4 bases at V and 7 bases at J, with 8 bases in the middle. The CDR3 consists of 13 residues. Per the germline V gene, CDR1 is ENHRY and CDR2 is SYGVKD. In DNA, the CDR3 is TGTGCCATCAGTGTGGAGGGGAATTCACCCCTCCACTTT. Translation: CAISVEGNSPLHF.

This clonotype was counted between two and nine times. The chain combines TRBV4-1 with TRBJ1-1, with a possible D match to TRBD1 (6 bases). Deletions cut 4 bases from V and 5 bases from J, with 17 bases between. Germline lookup yields CDR1 MGHRA and CDR2 YSYEKL. The CDR3 length is 15 residues. The CDR3 bases are TGCGCCAGCAGCCCCATGGCGGGGGGCTTTACTGAAGCTTTCTTT. Protein sequence: CASSPMAGGFTEAFF.

V gene TRBV5-1 combines with J gene TRBJ2-3; D unresolved. In germline, CDR1 is SGHRS, CDR2 YFSETQ. This CDR3 contains 15 residues. V dropped 0 bases and J dropped 2 bases, with 10 bases sitting between them. In nucleotides, the CDR3 is TGCGCCAGCAGCTTGGTCCGTGGAGCCACAGATACGCAGTATTTT. This codes for CASSLVRGATDTQYF. Supplemented by reference TRBV5-1 and TRBJ2-3, the full variable domain reads KAGVTQTPRYLIKTRGQQVTLSCSPISGHRSVSWYQQTPGQGLQFLFEYFSETQRNKGNFPGRFSGRQFSNSRSEMNVSTLELGDSALYLCASSLVRGATDTQYFGPGTRLTVL.

This clonotype showed up just once. The rearrangement joins TRBV7-9 to TRBJ2-6; D gene ambiguous. The CDR3 has 16 residues. The V end lost 0 bases, the J end lost 2 bases, and 8 bases lay between the germline ends. Germline CDR1 reads SEHNR; CDR2 reads FQNEAQ (reference sequence). The CDR3 nucleotides read TGTGCCAGCAGCTTAGCAGTAACAACTGGGGCCAACGTCCTGACTTTC. Translated: CASSLAVTTGANVLTF. Variable domain in full (rest from reference TRBV7-9 and TRBJ2-6): DTGVSQNPRHKITKRGQNVTFRCDPISEHNRLYWYRQTLGQGPEFLTYFQNEAQLEKSRLLSDRFSAERPKGSFSTLEIQRTEQGDSAMYLCASSLAVTTGANVLTFGAGSRLTVL.

This clonotype was seen a single time. The CDR3 bases are TGCGCCAGCAGTAGGACAGTTGCGACAACTAATGAAAAACTGTTTTTT. Amino acids: CASSRTVATTNEKLFF. This rearrangement joins TRBV5-1 to TRBJ1-4; a possible D gene is TRBD1 (6 bases). Trimming took off 5 bases at V and 0 bases at J, with 14 bases between the two ends. In germline, CDR1 is SGHRS, CDR2 YFSETQ. This CDR3 spans 16 amino acids.

This clonotype was seen only a few times. The chain joins TRBV7-9 to TRBJ2-3; a weak D match, TRBD2 (6 bases). V was pared by 6 bases and J by 0 bases, with 7 bases between. This CDR3 contains 13 residues. Germline CDR1 is SEHNR and CDR2 is FQNEAQ (reference sequence). Here the CDR3 reads CASRRGSTDTQYF. In DNA, the CDR3 is TGTGCCAGCAGACGGGGGAGCACAGATACGCAGTATTTT. The full variable domain, rest sourced from reference TRBV7-9 and TRBJ2-3, is DTGVSQNPRHKITKRGQNVTFRCDPISEHNRLYWYRQTLGQGPEFLTYFQNEAQLEKSRLLSDRFSAERPKGSFSTLEIQRTEQGDSAMYLCASRRGSTDTQYFGPGTRLTVL.

The gene calls are TRBV9 and TRBJ2-3; D not certain. Trimming removed 4 bases at V and 4 bases at J, with 13 bases between. This CDR3 has 14 amino acids. Germline assignment: CDR1 SGDLS and CDR2 YYNGEE. The CDR3 DNA reads TGTGCCAGCAGCACTACTCCTATCGCAGATACGCAGTATTTT. This translates into CASSTTPIADTQYF.

This clonotype was detected ten times or more. This rearrangement joins TRBV7-3 to TRBJ1-3; 8 bases are shared with TRBD1. Trimming took 5 bases from V and 4 from J; bases not matched to a gene: 7. CDR1 and CDR2 (germline): SGHTA, FQGTGA. CDR3 size: 15 residues. The CDR3 bases are TGTGCCAGCAGCCCAGGGGGCGCGGGGGGAAACACCATATATTTT. This translates into CASSPGGAGGNTIYF.

This clonotype was picked up one time. The rearrangement joins TRBV5-1 to TRBJ2-2, with 11 bases that match TRBD2. The germline V gene encodes CDR1 SGHRS and CDR2 YFSETQ. The CDR3 is made up of 19 amino acids. Germline trimming cut 5 bases from V and 0 bases from J; bases unmatched to any gene: 12. Written as DNA, the CDR3 is TGCGCCAGCAGTGAGACCGGGACTAGCGGCTCCGCGAACACCGGGGAGCTGTTTTTT. Translation gives CASSETGTSGSANTGELFF.

The DNA for the CDR3 is TGCAGCGTTGAACTGGGGAACACAGATACGCAGTATTTT. Its protein is CSVELGNTDTQYF. The chain carries TRBV29-1 and TRBJ2-3; D is unresolved. The CDR3 totals 13 residues. V was cut by 2 bases and J by 2 bases, with 8 bases left in between. The germline CDR1 and CDR2 sequences are SQVTM and ANQGSEA.

This chain links TRBV7-2 with TRBJ2-7; D is possibly TRBD2 (7 bases). Germline CDR1 SGHTA, CDR2 FQGNSA. V gave up 1 base and J gave up 12 bases, with 16 bases separating them. The length of the CDR3 is 13 residues. This CDR3 is CASSLVRGAGAYF. The DNA for the CDR3 is TGTGCCAGCAGCTTAGTTCGGGGGGCGGGCGCGTACTTC.

The chain combines TRBV7-9 with TRBJ1-4, with D perhaps TRBD1 (6 bases). Germline V gene lookup returns CDR1 SEHNR and CDR2 FQNEAQ (reference sequence). The CDR3 runs 18 residues. Trimming shortened V by 1 base and J by 14 bases, and 29 bases separated the two germline ends. Here the CDR3 DNA reads TGTGCCAGCAGCTTAGGACAAGCCTCACAGGGAGGGACCGACGGTCTGTTTTTT. Protein: CASSLGQASQGGTDGLFF.

J is TRBJ2-2 and V is TRBV20-1, with D uncertain. The CDR3 is made up of 11 amino acids. Germline assignment: CDR1 DFQATT and CDR2 SNEGSKA (reference sequence). Here the CDR3 reads CGPANTGELFF. Written as DNA, the CDR3 is TGCGGACCCGCGAACACCGGGGAGCTGTTTTTT.

On this clonotype: An end of the junction differs from the germline gene, which may be a read error. The chain is built from TRBV29-1 and TRBJ1-5; 7 nucleotides match TRBD1. Germline V lookup: CDR1 SQVTM, CDR2 ANQGSEA. This CDR3 region has 13 residues. CDR3 nucleotide sequence: TGCAGCGTTGGAACAGGGGTCAATCGGCCCCAGCATTTT. Translating gives CSVGTGVNRPQHF.

This clonotype was seen a few times. The chain uses TRBV7-9 and TRBJ1-5; D uncertain. Germline CDR1 reads SEHNR; CDR2 reads FQNEAQ (reference sequence). The CDR3 is 14 residues long. Trimming took 0 bases from V and 4 from J, leaving 7 bases between them. CDR3 protein: CASSLAGRNQPQHF. The CDR3 DNA sequence: TGTGCCAGCAGCTTAGCAGGCAGGAATCAGCCCCAGCATTTT.

The chain joins TRBV29-1 to TRBJ2-1; 12 bases fit TRBD2. The CDR3 has 15 amino acids. Looked up from germline, CDR1 is SQVTM and CDR2 is ANQGSEA. Unmatched junction bases numbered 4, after V lost 7 bases and J lost 0 bases. The chain's CDR3 is CSASGRARSYNEQFF. In nucleotides, the CDR3 is TGCAGCGCTAGCGGGAGGGCTCGCTCCTACAATGAGCAGTTCTTC.

The CDR3 DNA reads as TGTGCCAGCAGGGCCCGGGACAGCTATGGCTACACCTTC. Its protein is CASRARDSYGYTF. V is TRBV28 and J is TRBJ1-2; 7 positions match TRBD1. The ends lost 6 bases at V and 4 bases at J; junction bases unmatched: 5. Germline V lookup: CDR1 MDHEN, CDR2 SYDVKM. CDR3 size: 13 residues.

There are a few counts of this clonotype. The chain uses TRBV11-2 and TRBJ1-5; D gene unclear. The CDR3 length is 14 residues. V was clipped by 5 bases and J by 4 bases, with 12 bases between them. Germline CDR1 reads SGHAT; CDR2 reads FQNNGV. The CDR3 region has the DNA TGTGCCAGCAGCCTTCATCCAGCTAATCAGCCCCAGCATTTT. Its translation is CASSLHPANQPQHF.

This clonotype was counted only a few times. V and J are TRBV28 and TRBJ1-1, with 8 bases that match TRBD1. J lost 0 bases, V lost 6 bases, and 12 bases had no gene match. Germline CDR1 reads MDHEN; CDR2 reads SYDVKM. This CDR3 has 17 amino acids. The CDR3 DNA sequence: TGTGCCAGCAGCCTTGCCGTCCCAGGGGGCTTGAACACTGAAGCTTTCTTT. This sequence encodes CASSLAVPGGLNTEAFF.

The CDR3 sequence is CASATGFYSPLHF. Here the CDR3 DNA reads TGTGCCAGCGCGACAGGGTTTTATTCACCCCTCCACTTT. The J gene is TRBJ1-6, the V gene TRBV2, with 7 nucleotides matching TRBD1. In germline, CDR1 is SNHLY, CDR2 FYNNEI. This CDR3 region has 13 residues. V dropped 8 bases and J dropped 8; count of bases not matched to a gene: 6.

This sequence joins TRBV3-1 and TRBJ2-7; D ambiguous. V was clipped by 1 base and J by 7 bases, with 14 bases between them. The CDR3 totals 14 residues. Germline V gene sequence: CDR1 LGHDT, CDR2 YNNKEL (reference sequence). The CDR3 coding sequence is TGTGCCAGCAGCCAAGTGGGCTATCCCGCTGAGCAGTACTTC. It encodes CASSQVGYPAEQYF.

This clonotype was observed a few times. The chain employs TRBV7-8 and TRBJ1-2; 8 bases match TRBD1. This CDR3 region has 13 residues. Looked up from germline, CDR1 is SGHVS and CDR2 is FQNEAQ. V trimming: 5 bases; J trimming: 5 bases; junction bases outside the gene matches: 4. The CDR3 sequence: CASSPDRGYGYTF. In DNA form, the CDR3 reads TGTGCCAGCAGCCCAGACAGGGGATATGGCTACACCTTC.

This clonotype has at least ten counts. This sequence joins TRBV20-1 and TRBJ2-7, with TRBD1 matching 7 bases. Germline-derived CDR1 and CDR2 are DFQATT and SNEGSKA (reference sequence). V trimming: 3 bases; J trimming: 2 bases; junction bases outside the gene matches: 4. This CDR3 spans 13 amino acids. The DNA of the CDR3 is TGCAGTGCTAGTACAGGACAGGCCTACGAGCAGTACTTC. Translation: CSASTGQAYEQYF.

The gene calls are TRBV18 and TRBJ1-2, with 9 bases that match TRBD1. This CDR3 contains 13 residues. J lost 8 bases, V lost 4 bases, and 5 bases had no gene match. CDR1 is KGHSH, CDR2 LQKENI, per germline. The CDR3 coding sequence is TGTGCCAGCTCACTACCTACAGGGGGCGGCTACACCTTC. Residues: CASSLPTGGGYTF. Together with reference TRBV18 and TRBJ1-2, the CDR3 gives the full variable domain: NAGVMQNPRHLVRRRGQEARLRCSPMKGHSHVYWYRQLPEEGLKFMVYLQKENIIDESGMPKERFSAEFPKEGPSILRIQQVVRGDSAAYFCASSLPTGGGYTFGSGTRLTVV.

This clonotype was observed a handful of times. At one end, the junction sequence differs from germline, possibly due to a read error. The rearrangement links TRBV4-3 to TRBJ2-1; 12 bases are a match to TRBD2. The CDR3 has 16 residues. Germline lookup yields CDR1 LGHNA and CDR2 YSLEER. Here the CDR3 reads CASSQVEGGLAGGRTF. CDR3 DNA: TGCGCCAGCAGCCAAGTTGAGGGAGGGCTAGCGGGGGGGCGAACCTTC.